This TCR beta chain appears in the sequencing data of a study of PD-L1 blockade in urothelial cancer. Study summary: At 3 weeks (second dose) and 6 weeks after starting treatment, blood was analyzed. General study findings and limits: Clonality of blood TCR below the median before treatment predicted better survival.

Time point here: pretreatment peripheral blood. Pretreatment and on-treatment blood mononuclear cell samples were taken, totaling between 1 and 8 time points per patient. In each PCR, synthetic TCR analog templates were spiked in. Measured with immunoSEQ multiplex PCR; TCRdb has only the in-frame clones, and not every one. The repertoire has about 63,000 clones, about four fifths of them found once; the top ten carry approximately 5.1%. A word on this clone: Its antigen is undetermined.

Germline CDR1 LNHDA, CDR2 SQIVND (reference sequence). The CDR3 is made up of 17 amino acids. Trimming took 4 bases from V and 0 from J, leaving 18 bases between them. The sequence came from a man in his 70s with urothelial cancer. This material consisted of PBMCs, taken around atezolizumab (anti-PD-L1) treatment. The chain links TRBV19 to TRBJ1-1; D is possibly TRBD1 (6 bases). Here the CDR3 DNA reads TGTGCCAGTAGTACCTACCCCAGGACAGCGATGAACACTGAAGCTTTCTTT. It codes for CASSTYPRTAMNTEAFF.